The 2 T cell receptor beta chains below come from one sample, sequenced in a study of OX40 agonist ivuxolimab in advanced cancers. TCRdb keeps only in-frame clones here, not all; method: immunoSEQ multiplex PCR. The profile covers approximately 74,000 clones, with about nine tenths appearing a single time and 5.9% taken by the ten largest. The sample consisted of CD4+ or CD8+ T cells sorted from blood, taken in a trial of the OX40 agonist ivuxolimab. The receptors come from an adult with an advanced solid tumor such as melanoma, head and neck, liver or kidney cancer.

This chain connects TRBV19 to TRBJ1-5, with 7 bases identical to TRBD1. The J segment lost 7 bases and the V segment lost 6 bases, leaving 9 bases of the junction unmatched. The CDR3 is 14 amino acids. CDR1 LNHDA and CDR2 SQIVND come from the germline V gene (reference sequence). The CDR3 is CASSPTGLGQPQHF. The CDR3 nucleotides read TGTGCCAGTAGCCCGACAGGGCTCGGACAGCCCCAGCATTTT.

This clone was found a few times. The CDR3 spells CASSTEGLNTEAFF. CDR3 coding DNA: TGTGCCAGCAGTACGGAGGGATTGAACACTGAAGCTTTCTTT. J is TRBJ1-1 and V is TRBV4-2; D gene uncertain. The CDR3 runs 14 residues. With 6 bases removed from V and 0 bases from J, the gap between germline ends came to 11 bases. Germline CDR1 is LGHNA and CDR2 is YNFKEQ.